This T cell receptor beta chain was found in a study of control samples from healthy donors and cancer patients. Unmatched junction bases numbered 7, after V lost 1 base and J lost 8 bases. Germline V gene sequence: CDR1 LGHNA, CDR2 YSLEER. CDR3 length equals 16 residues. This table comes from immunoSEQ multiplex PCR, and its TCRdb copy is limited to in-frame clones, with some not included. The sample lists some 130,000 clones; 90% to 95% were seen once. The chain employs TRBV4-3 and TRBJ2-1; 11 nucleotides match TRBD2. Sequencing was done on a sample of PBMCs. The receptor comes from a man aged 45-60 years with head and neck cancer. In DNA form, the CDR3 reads TGCGCCAGCAGCCAAGGAGTTAGCGGGGGGGCAGATGAGCAGTTCTTC. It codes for CASSQGVSGGADEQFF.